The subject of this entry is one TCR beta chain. Its binding antigen is unknown. Per-nucleotide qualities are absent, and no much larger clonotype sits a single base away. This record belongs to a study of cytomegalovirus exposure and HLA in healthy donors listed by TCRdb under 2017. For the wider study: According to a later analysis, the 120 validation repertoires were produced on the same platform as the roughly 600 repertoires of the first cohort. The study aimed to test whether signatures of past pathogen exposure could be identified by cataloging public T cell receptors. To predict cytomegalovirus infection status, the study combined high-throughput TCR immunosequencing, statistical association of individual TCRs with disease status, and machine learning. Besides the first cohort of under 700 subjects, a separate validation cohort made up of roughly 120 different subjects was used.

Library construction relied on the immunoSEQ multiplex PCR assay. Per the source publication's procedure: A statistical classification framework was built for diagnosing cytomegalovirus status from the catalog of TCR beta chain sequences. TCRdb re-hosts the immuneACCESS table, in-frame sequences only. Its copies lack some clones; in the studies checked, an unresolved V gene accounts for under half of them, and the cause for the rest is not known. V and J calls and clone size are copied from that table; D and trimming were computed from the DNA. A total of 200,000 to 250,000 clones appear in this sample, 83% of them only once. The ten largest clones add up to 4.5% to 6% of the sample. The donors were included in the validation cohort of around 120 subjects, a group kept apart from the approximately 690-subject first cohort. General findings and caveats noted by the study authors: The validation cohort had no HLA typing available for a later analysis, so co-occurrence within that cohort was assessed over all 130 or so repertoires. In the study, 164 TCR beta chains were listed as associated with cytomegalovirus. In vitro tests confirmed that a few of the cytomegalovirus-associated TCR beta chains recognize cytomegalovirus antigens. In both the original and validation cohorts, the classifier was reported to diagnose cytomegalovirus status with high specificity and sensitivity. It was suggested by the authors that the approach could potentially be generalized to other disease states and immunological phenotypes. A later analysis found that TCRs clustered in the first cohort also tended to co-occur in the approximately 120 validation repertoires, with roughly 95% of cluster scores above 0. While some public TCRs were present in many individuals, most TCR sequences turned up only very rarely across donors.

Trimmed from V: 3 bases; trimmed from J: 0 bases; junction bases lacking a gene match: 4. Reading from cysteine to phenylalanine, the CDR3 counts 16 amino acids. Just the 48-base CDR3 DNA is kept, in frame starting at base 1. In the germline V gene, CDR1 corresponds to SGHRS and CDR2 to YFSETQ. This chain is built from TRBV5-1 and TRBJ2-3; 10 central nucleotides agree with TRBD2. Sequencing used PBMCs. The TCR comes from a woman between 18 and 29 years old in good health and CMV-seronegative. The CDR3 reads as follows: CASSSGLAVSTDTQYF. The DNA sequence is as follows: TGCGCCAGCAGCTCCGGACTAGCGGTTAGCACAGATACGCAGTATTTT.